Listed below are T cell receptor beta chains from one sample, sequenced in a study of radiation and T cells in renal cell carcinoma. Repertoires were generated with immunoSEQ multiplex PCR, while TCRdb's copy carries only in-frame clones and drops some. Among some 150,000 clones listed, approximately 90% were seen once. The material sequenced was blood, taken from a patient whose treatment included radiotherapy and nephrectomy. The receptors shown here come from a woman in her forties or fifties with renal cell carcinoma. Each CDR3 is given with its conserved first and last residue. Each record gives: CDR3 length, clone size, D gene, J gene, V gene, CDR3 protein. The D gene is left open where the match is weak. Rows may omit the clone size; those that give it use once, few, many or a size class.

cdr3_length: 14; clone_size: .; d_call: .; j_call: TRBJ2-7; v_call: TRBV5-6; cdr3_aa: CASSVDRDSYEQYF
cdr3_length: 13; clone_size: .; d_call: TRBD1; j_call: TRBJ1-2; v_call: TRBV9; cdr3_aa: CASSWTGTSSCTF
cdr3_length: 17; clone_size: .; d_call: TRBD2; j_call: TRBJ2-7; v_call: TRBV5-1; cdr3_aa: CASSSGLAGRFSYEQYF
cdr3_length: 15; clone_size: .; d_call: .; j_call: TRBJ2-2; v_call: TRBV9; cdr3_aa: CASSKGGGVTGELFF
cdr3_length: 13; clone_size: .; d_call: .; j_call: TRBJ1-5; v_call: TRBV7-7; cdr3_aa: CASSLGLNQPQHF
cdr3_length: 13; clone_size: .; d_call: .; j_call: TRBJ1-1; v_call: TRBV19; cdr3_aa: CARFLGRNTEAFF
cdr3_length: 14; clone_size: .; d_call: .; j_call: TRBJ1-1; v_call: TRBV7-9; cdr3_aa: CASSFSQANTEAFF
cdr3_length: 16; clone_size: .; d_call: .; j_call: TRBJ1-1; v_call: TRBV19; cdr3_aa: CASSLRILQGNTEAFF
cdr3_length: 17; clone_size: .; d_call: .; j_call: TRBJ2-1; v_call: TRBV4-1; cdr3_aa: CASSRLIGGSSYNEQFF
cdr3_length: 10; clone_size: .; d_call: .; j_call: TRBJ1-5; v_call: TRBV20-1; cdr3_aa: CSAGGQPQHF
cdr3_length: 12; clone_size: .; d_call: .; j_call: TRBJ2-3; v_call: TRBV30; cdr3_aa: CAWSVLPDTQYF
cdr3_length: 13; clone_size: .; d_call: .; j_call: TRBJ1-1; v_call: TRBV19; cdr3_aa: CASSISPNTEAFF
cdr3_length: 14; clone_size: .; d_call: TRBD1; j_call: TRBJ1-1; v_call: TRBV5-1; cdr3_aa: CASSGRQGWTEAFF
cdr3_length: 15; clone_size: once; d_call: TRBD2; j_call: TRBJ2-7; v_call: TRBV5-1; cdr3_aa: CASSFGQGSGDEQYF
cdr3_length: 16; clone_size: .; d_call: TRBD1; j_call: TRBJ1-1; v_call: TRBV5-1; cdr3_aa: CASSWMRGQGSTEAFF
cdr3_length: 13; clone_size: .; d_call: .; j_call: TRBJ1-4; v_call: TRBV7-2; cdr3_aa: CASSLNQAEKLFF